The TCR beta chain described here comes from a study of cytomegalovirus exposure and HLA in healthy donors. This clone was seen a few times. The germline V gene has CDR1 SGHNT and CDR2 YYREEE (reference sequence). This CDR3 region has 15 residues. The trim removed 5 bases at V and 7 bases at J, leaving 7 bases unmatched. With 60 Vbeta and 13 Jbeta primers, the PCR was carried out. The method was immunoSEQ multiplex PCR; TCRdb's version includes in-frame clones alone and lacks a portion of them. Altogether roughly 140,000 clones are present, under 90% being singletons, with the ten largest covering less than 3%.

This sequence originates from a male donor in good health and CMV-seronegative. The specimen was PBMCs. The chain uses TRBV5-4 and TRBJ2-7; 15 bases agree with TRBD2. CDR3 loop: CASREGLAGGGEQYF. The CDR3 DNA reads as TGTGCCAGCAGGGAGGGACTAGCGGGAGGAGGTGAGCAGTACTTC. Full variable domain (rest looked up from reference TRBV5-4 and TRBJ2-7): ETGVTQSPTHLIKTRGQQVTLRCSSQSGHNTVSWYQQALGQGPQFIFQYYREEENGRGNFPPRFSGLQFPNYSSELNVNALELDDSALYLCASREGLAGGGEQYFGPGTRLTVT.